This TCR beta chain originates from a study of OX40 agonist ivuxolimab in advanced cancers. As for the study in general: The study enrolled dose-escalation patients with hepatocellular carcinoma, melanoma, renal cell or head and neck cancer.

Notes on this clone: Its antigen is unidentified. The same CDR3 arises from other DNA sequences in this sample as well.

The germline V gene encodes CDR1 MNHEY and CDR2 SMNVEV (reference sequence). This CDR3 region has 14 residues. The V and J ends lost 2 bases and 3 bases, in that order; junction bases with no gene match: 0. General study findings and limits: Antigen specificity remained undetermined for the expanded peripheral T cells.

TCRdb keeps only in-frame clones here, not all; method: immunoSEQ multiplex PCR. The sample holds 70,000 to 95,000 clones, roughly 94% seen once. The chain links TRBV27 to TRBJ1-1; 10 positions match TRBD1. This sequence was found in an adult with an advanced solid tumor such as melanoma, head and neck, liver or kidney cancer. The sequencing here drew on CD4+ or CD8+ T cells sorted from blood, taken in a trial of the OX40 agonist ivuxolimab. CDR3 sequence (DNA): TGTGCCAGCAGTTTAGACAGGGGGCACACTGAAGCTTTCTTT. Translation: CASSLDRGHTEAFF.